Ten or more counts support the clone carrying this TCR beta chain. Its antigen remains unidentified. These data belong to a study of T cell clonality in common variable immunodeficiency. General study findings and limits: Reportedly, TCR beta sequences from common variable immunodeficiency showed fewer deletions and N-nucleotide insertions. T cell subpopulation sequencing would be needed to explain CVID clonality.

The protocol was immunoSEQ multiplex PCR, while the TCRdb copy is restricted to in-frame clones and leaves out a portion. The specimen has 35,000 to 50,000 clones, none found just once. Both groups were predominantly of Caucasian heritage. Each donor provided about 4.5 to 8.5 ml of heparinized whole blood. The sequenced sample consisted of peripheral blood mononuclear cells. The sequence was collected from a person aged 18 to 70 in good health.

Incomplete CDR3 DNA: TGCGCCAGCAGCCAAGTAGAGTCCTACGAG. Translated: CASSQVESYE. The full CDR3 protein is CASSQVESYEQYF. The chain carries TRBV4-1 and TRBJ2-7; D not resolved. Sequencing ends 3 residues short of the CDR3 end; the germline J gene provides the rest. Between the trimmed V and J ends, which lost 1 base and 1 base, there was a span of 5 bases. CDR3 length: 13 residues. Germline CDR1 MGHRA, CDR2 YSYEKL.